The 32 T cell receptor beta chains presented below share a single source sample, sequenced in a study of CD8 T cells in Susac syndrome. The authors reverse transcribed about 0.5 to 1 ug RNA with random hexamers. TCRdb reprocessed the immunoSEQ multiplex PCR reads via MiXCR and lists one record per CDR3 protein. The top ten hold about 0.071% of the sample, which has 200,000 to 300,000 distinct CDR3 sequences, 80% to 95% seen once. Specimen: CD4+ T cells from PBMCs. These receptors came from a human donor with multiple sclerosis.

V and J are TRBV4-2 and TRBJ2-2; 8 bases are a match to TRBD1. The V segment lost 0 bases and the J segment 4 bases; nucleotides outside the gene matches: 10. Germline V CDR1 and CDR2: LGHNA, YNFKEQ. The CDR3 is 18 residues long. CDR3 loop: CASSQDPGGAPGTGELFF. CDR3 DNA: TGTGCCAGCAGCCAAGATCCAGGGGGCGCCCCGGGCACCGGGGAGCTGTTTTTT.

The V call is TRBV12-3 or TRBV12-4, the J call TRBJ2-7; D gene uncertain. The CDR3 consists of 13 residues. Trimming pared 6 bases from V and 1 base from J, leaving 10 bases between. CDR3 region: CASSLSPSYEQYV. As DNA, the CDR3 is TGTGCCAGCAGCCTTTCCCCATCCTACGAGCAGTACGTC.

The chain couples TRBV7-3 to TRBJ2-5; D might be TRBD1 or TRBD2, each matching 7 bases. The V and J ends lost 5 bases and 1 base respectively, with 26 bases between them. Germline CDR1 SGHTA, CDR2 FQGTGA. The CDR3 loop spans 19 amino acids. CDR3 bases: TGTGCCAGCAGCCCCAGGGGGGGGGCCAAACCAGGCCTCCAAGAGACCCAGTACTTC. It codes for CASSPRGGAKPGLQETQYF.

This chain connects TRBV28 to TRBJ2-3, with a possible D match to TRBD1 (6 bases). The CDR3 contains 13 residues. Trimming cost V 6 bases and J 9 bases, with 16 bases left between them. Germline lookup yields CDR1 MDHEN and CDR2 SYDVKM. The CDR3 DNA sequence: TGTGCCAGCAGCCAACTCGACAGGCTCACGCAGTATTTT. Translating it yields CASSQLDRLTQYF.

The chain links TRBV20-1 to TRBJ2-7; TRBD1 is a possible D gene (6 bases). The V gene's germline CDR1 is DFQATT and CDR2 SNEGSKA (reference sequence). Deletions cut 1 base from V and 4 bases from J, with 14 bases between. There are 14 residues in the CDR3. For the CDR3, the DNA is TGCAGTGCTAGAGCTGACACGGGACAATACGAGCAGTACTTC. Protein sequence: CSARADTGQYEQYF.

V gene TRBV7-9 combines with J gene TRBJ1-1, with D perhaps matching TRBD1 (5 bases). Trimming removed 1 base at V and 4 bases at J, with 16 bases between. The CDR3 spans 16 residues. Germline values: CDR1 SEHNR, CDR2 FQNEAQ (reference sequence). Here the CDR3 reads CASSLGPGLSGTEAFF. CDR3 nucleotides: TGTGCCAGCAGCTTAGGTCCAGGGTTAAGTGGCACTGAAGCTTTCTTT. The complete variable domain, with remaining parts taken from reference TRBV7-9 and TRBJ1-1, reads DTGVSQNPRHKITKRGQNVTFRCDPISEHNRLYWYRQTLGQGPEFLTYFQNEAQLEKSRLLSDRFSAERPKGSFSTLEIQRTEQGDSAMYLCASSLGPGLSGTEAFFGQGTRLTVV.

The chain employs TRBV19 and TRBJ1-5; 7 nucleotides match TRBD1. Germline CDR1 LNHDA, CDR2 SQIVND (reference sequence). The CDR3 totals 17 residues. With 7 bases clipped from V and 2 bases from J, the junction kept 14 bases outside the gene matches. In DNA form, the CDR3 reads TGTGCCAGTAACCTGGGCGACAGGGCCTACGGCAATCAGCCCCAGCATTTT. It specifies CASNLGDRAYGNQPQHF.

The V and J genes are TRBV9 and TRBJ2-1, with 8 bases identical to TRBD2. The V segment lost 1 base and the J segment 5 bases; nucleotides outside the gene matches: 5. The CDR3 totals 15 residues. The germline gives CDR1 SGDLS, CDR2 YYNGEE. The CDR3 is CASSVSGGGDNEQFF. The CDR3 nucleotides read TGTGCCAGCAGCGTAAGCGGGGGAGGCGACAATGAGCAGTTCTTC.

This clonotype was picked up a small number of times. The rearrangement joins TRBV23-1 to TRBJ2-6; D call uncertain. TRBV23-1 is classed as an ORF, of uncertain function. V lost 1 base, J lost 0 bases, and 13 bases lay in between. This CDR3 is built from 18 residues. The CDR3 is CASSQLRTENSGANVLTF. CDR3 coding DNA: TGCGCCAGCAGTCAATTAAGGACGGAAAACTCTGGGGCCAACGTCCTGACTTTC.

This chain joins TRBV6-1 and TRBJ2-3; perhaps TRBD1 as D (6 bases). The CDR3 is 14 amino acids. The germline gives CDR1 MNHNS, CDR2 SASEGT. V was shortened by 5 bases and J by 7 bases, with 16 bases between the two germline ends. CDR3 loop: CASSPTGIQHTQYF. DNA of the CDR3: TGTGCCAGCAGTCCTACAGGGATCCAACATACGCAGTATTTT.

The V and J genes are TRBV20-1 and TRBJ1-2; perhaps TRBD1 as D (6 bases). This CDR3 has 12 residues. The germline V gene encodes CDR1 DFQATT and CDR2 SNEGSKA (reference sequence). V was trimmed by 5 bases and J by 10 bases, leaving 17 bases between them. The CDR3 DNA sequence: TGCAGTGCTTCCCCAGGGGCGCAGGACTACACCTTC. Translation gives CSASPGAQDYTF.

This chain connects TRBV11-2 to TRBJ2-7, with D possibly being TRBD1 (6 bases). The CDR3 sequence is 16 residues long. Between the trimmed V and J ends, which lost 3 bases and 0 bases, there was a span of 15 bases. Looked up from germline, CDR1 is SGHAT and CDR2 is FQNNGV. The CDR3 loop reads CASSFLRDKGSYEQYF. DNA of the CDR3: TGTGCCAGCAGCTTCCTCCGGGACAAAGGCTCCTACGAGCAGTACTTC.

This chain connects TRBV5-1 to TRBJ1-1; a possible D gene is TRBD1 (6 bases). Germline V gene data show CDR1 as SGHRS and CDR2 as YFSETQ. The CDR3 extends over 15 amino acids. Trimming removed 0 bases from V and 4 bases from J, with 13 bases in between. The CDR3 bases are TGCGCCAGCAGCTTGGGAACAGGGAATAGCACTGAAGCTTTCTTT. Amino acid sequence: CASSLGTGNSTEAFF.

The chain joins TRBV23-1 to TRBJ2-7, with D perhaps being TRBD1 or TRBD2 (5 bases each). TRBV23-1 is an open reading frame whose function is uncertain. The CDR3 is 19 residues long. V was clipped by 3 bases and J by 0 bases, with 24 bases between them. CDR3 protein: CASSHPGAQAPVYSYEQYF. CDR3 sequence (DNA): TGCGCCAGCAGTCACCCCGGGGCCCAGGCTCCCGTATACTCCTACGAGCAGTACTTC.

The genes are TRBV5-1 and TRBJ1-1; possibly TRBD1 for D (6 bases). Germline assignment: CDR1 SGHRS and CDR2 YFSETQ. The length of the CDR3 is 13 residues. Trimming removed 5 bases at V and 4 bases at J, with 12 bases between. The CDR3 loop is CASSGGLATEAFF. CDR3 in DNA: TGCGCCAGCAGTGGGGGGCTGGCCACTGAAGCTTTCTTT.

The gene calls are TRBV9 and TRBJ1-6; D not certain. Germline V gene sequence: CDR1 SGDLS, CDR2 YYNGEE. Trimming stripped 2 bases from V and 7 bases from J, with 10 bases between. The CDR3 extends over 14 amino acids. The CDR3 DNA follows: TGTGCCAGCAGCGTCGTTCAGGCAAATTCACCCCTCCACTTT. Its protein product is CASSVVQANSPLHF.

CDR3 sequence reads: CASSLSGGAGYTF. As DNA, the CDR3 is TGTGCCAGCAGCTTGTCCGGGGGCGCTGGCTACACCTTC. The chain is built from TRBV5-6 and TRBJ1-2; D possibly corresponds to TRBD1 (6 bases). V gave up 1 base and J gave up 7 bases, with 11 bases separating them. This CDR3 region has 13 residues. Germline V lookup: CDR1 SGHDT, CDR2 YYEEEE.

The chain is built from TRBV18 and TRBJ1-6, with TRBD1 as a possible D gene (5 bases). Germline CDR1 KGHSH, CDR2 LQKENI. CDR3 length equals 15 residues. Trimming took off 5 bases at V and 6 bases at J, with 14 bases between the two ends. DNA for the CDR3: TGTGCCAGCTCATCCACCGGGACGGTTAATTCACCCCTCCACTTT. The encoded protein is CASSSTGTVNSPLHF. Variable domain in full (rest from reference TRBV18 and TRBJ1-6): NAGVMQNPRHLVRRRGQEARLRCSPMKGHSHVYWYRQLPEEGLKFMVYLQKENIIDESGMPKERFSAEFPKEGPSILRIQQVVRGDSAAYFCASSSTGTVNSPLHFGNGTRLTVT.

V and J are TRBV14 and TRBJ2-7; the match to TRBD2 covers 8 bases. The J segment lost 4 bases and the V segment lost 5 bases, leaving 7 bases of the junction unmatched. The CDR3 sequence is 14 residues long. From germline, CDR1 is SGHDN and CDR2 FVKESK. CDR3 amino acids: CASSRAGVRYEQYF. CDR3 nucleotide sequence: TGTGCCAGCAGCAGAGCGGGGGTGAGGTACGAGCAGTACTTC.

The chain joins TRBV3-1 to TRBJ2-3; 9 bases match TRBD2. The CDR3 has 17 amino acids. V shed 4 bases, J shed 4 bases, and the junction held 12 bases outside the gene matches. Germline values: CDR1 LGHDT, CDR2 YNNKEL (reference sequence). CDR3 bases: TGTGCCAGCAGCCTTCCGCTGGGGCGGGAGGGTCCAGATACGCAGTATTTT. The encoded protein is CASSLPLGREGPDTQYF.

The chain joins TRBV29-1 to TRBJ1-1; no firm D call. The V end was cut by 4 bases, the J end by 4 bases, with 13 bases between. Germline loops: CDR1 SQVTM, CDR2 ANQGSEA. CDR3 length: 13 amino acids. CDR3: CSVGRSVATEAFF. For the CDR3, the DNA is TGCAGCGTTGGCCGAAGCGTCGCCACTGAAGCTTTCTTT.

The J gene is TRBJ2-7, the V gene TRBV3-1, with 7 bases matching TRBD2. Germline V gives CDR1 LGHDT, CDR2 YNNKEL (reference sequence). Unmatched junction bases numbered 9, after V lost 4 bases and J lost 6 bases. CDR3 length equals 14 residues. The CDR3 nucleotides are TGTGCCAGCAGCCCCCGGCGGGAGTCACTCGAGCAGTACTTC. Amino acid sequence: CASSPRRESLEQYF.

The chain combines TRBV29-1 with TRBJ2-5, with 8 positions matching TRBD1. This CDR3 comprises 13 residues. The V and J ends lost 6 bases and 5 bases, in that order; junction bases with no gene match: 8. In germline, CDR1 is SQVTM, CDR2 ANQGSEA. The DNA of the CDR3 is TGCAGCGTCGCAGGGGGCTCCGGGGAGACCCAGTACTTC. It specifies CSVAGGSGETQYF.

The V and J genes are TRBV19 and TRBJ2-2; D remains ambiguous. The V gene's germline CDR1 is LNHDA and CDR2 SQIVND (reference sequence). The V and J ends lost 3 bases and 9 bases respectively, with 17 bases between them. The CDR3 is 15 residues long. The CDR3: CASSMQGVLGRELFF. The DNA of the CDR3 is TGTGCCAGTAGTATGCAAGGCGTACTTGGGCGGGAGCTGTTTTTT.

The V gene is TRBV11-3, the J gene TRBJ2-4; either TRBD1 or TRBD2 may supply D (6 bases each). CDR1 SGHNT and CDR2 YENEEA come from the germline V gene. V shed 3 bases and J shed 8 bases, with 17 bases lying between them. This CDR3 spans 15 amino acids. CDR3 protein: CASSFGSGAGDIQYF. CDR3 sequence (DNA): TGTGCCAGCAGCTTTGGTTCGGGAGCAGGGGACATTCAGTACTTC.

The CDR3 is CSVRTGVVTQYF. The DNA for the CDR3 is TGCAGCGTGCGAACAGGGGTGGTTACGCAGTATTTT. The chain carries TRBV29-1 and TRBJ2-3; TRBD1 aligns across 7 bases. The germline V gene has CDR1 SQVTM and CDR2 ANQGSEA. The CDR3 is made up of 12 amino acids. The J segment lost 8 bases and the V segment lost 6 bases, leaving 8 bases of the junction unmatched.

V gene TRBV19 combines with J gene TRBJ1-5; TRBD1 is a possible D gene (6 bases). CDR3 length equals 17 residues. V lost 6 bases and J lost 0, with 18 bases in between. CDR1 and CDR2 (germline): LNHDA, SQIVND (reference sequence). As DNA, the CDR3 is TGTGCCAGTAGCCCCGGGACACCTACTTTTAGCAATCAGCCCCAGCATTTT. As protein: CASSPGTPTFSNQPQHF.

The chain has TRBV2 and TRBJ2-5; perhaps D is TRBD1 or TRBD2 (5 bases each). Deletions cut 6 bases from V and 2 bases from J, with 13 bases between. This CDR3 comprises 14 residues. In germline, CDR1 is SNHLY, CDR2 FYNNEI. In nucleotides, the CDR3 is TGTGCCAGCAGGCCCGGGACGACGCAAGAGACCCAGTACTTC. It yields the protein CASRPGTTQETQYF.

V and J are TRBV9 and TRBJ1-1; D is unclear. Germline CDR1 SGDLS, CDR2 YYNGEE. The CDR3 is 14 amino acids. Trimming stripped 0 bases from V and 4 bases from J, with 10 bases between. For the CDR3, the DNA is TGTGCCAGCAGCGTAGCTCCGGGCGGCACTGAAGCTTTCTTT. It specifies CASSVAPGGTEAFF.

V gene TRBV6-5 combines with J gene TRBJ2-7; D may be TRBD1 or TRBD2 (5 bases each). CDR1 and CDR2 from the germline V gene are MNHEY and SVGAGI. Trimming left V 9 bases short and J 7 bases short, with 22 bases between. The CDR3 has 14 residues. Here the CDR3 DNA reads TGTGCCAGTAGGAACCGGGACCCTTTTAGAGAGCAGTACTTC. Its protein product is CASRNRDPFREQYF.

V is TRBV20-1 and J is TRBJ1-1; possibly TRBD1 for D (5 bases). V was clipped by 6 bases and J by 5 bases, with 10 bases between them. This CDR3 spans 11 amino acids. Germline CDR1 and CDR2: DFQATT and SNEGSKA (reference sequence). This chain's CDR3 is CSAGGWTEAFF. As DNA, the CDR3 is TGCAGTGCCGGGGGGTGGACTGAAGCTTTCTTT.

V usage is TRBV29-1 and J usage is TRBJ2-3; D is ambiguous. V dropped 3 bases and J dropped 1 base, with 5 bases sitting between them. Germline V gives CDR1 SQVTM, CDR2 ANQGSEA. There are 12 residues in the CDR3. The CDR3 loop reads CSVDSGTDTQYF. CDR3 bases: TGCAGCGTTGATTCGGGCACAGATACGCAGTATTTT.